A selection of T cell receptor beta chains follows, all from one sample in a study of CD8 T cells in Susac syndrome. MiXCR, applied by TCRdb to the immunoSEQ multiplex PCR reads, yields one record per CDR3 protein. This table holds about 150,000 distinct CDR3 sequences, roughly 95% found once. Sequenced input: CD8+ T cells from PBMCs. The origin of the receptors is a human donor with multiple sclerosis. The CDR3 runs from the conserved cysteine through the conserved F or W. A D gene is named only where the DNA matches it firmly.

v_gene	j_gene	d_gene	CDR3aa
TRBV27	TRBJ2-1	TRBD2	CASSPFRTSGHNEQFF
TRBV4-1	TRBJ2-7	NA	CASSQGEAYEQYF
TRBV2	TRBJ1-5	NA	CASSESSNQPQHF
TRBV7-2	TRBJ2-5	NA	CASSSRTQKTQYF
TRBV13	TRBJ2-3	NA	CASSFGRGPGPADTQYF
TRBV21-1	TRBJ2-5	NA	CASSKSKRGGSQETQYF
TRBV19	TRBJ1-1	NA	CASSPGSGFTEAFF
TRBV29-1	TRBJ1-2	TRBD1	CSVDRGGTGLDFGYTF
TRBV15	TRBJ2-1	NA	CATSRDRYNEQFF
TRBV27	TRBJ1-2	TRBD1	CASGPIGIQGARGYTF
TRBV20-1	TRBJ2-7	TRBD2	CSAAYPGLVHYEQYF
TRBV7-9	TRBJ1-6	NA	CASSLAGLQSPLHF
TRBV9	TRBJ2-3	NA	CASSVRGLDTDTQYF
TRBV5-1	TRBJ2-3	TRBD1	CASSPGQTSTDTQYF
TRBV6-6	TRBJ1-1	NA	CASSLIPGAFF
TRBV20-1	TRBJ1-1	TRBD1	CSARGPGQDTEAFF
TRBV6-5	TRBJ2-1	NA	CASSYLGQSEQFF
TRBV14	TRBJ2-1	NA	CASSQEGPTPEFF
TRBV18	TRBJ1-2	NA	CASSPDVGTTYGYTF
TRBV29-1	TRBJ2-3	NA	CSGTGTPRTDTQYF
TRBV3-1	TRBJ2-3	NA	CASSLSRDSPADTQYF
TRBV27	TRBJ2-3	NA	CASSLEGAHTDTQYF
TRBV7-9	TRBJ1-5	NA	CASSLAPYSNQPQHF
TRBV27	TRBJ1-5	NA	CASSPVGGNQPQHF
TRBV2	TRBJ1-1	NA	CASNWGGPGGSTEAFF
TRBV23-1	TRBJ2-1	NA	CASSQSSSEPFF
TRBV3-1	TRBJ1-1	NA	CASTRRQGVRTTEAFF
TRBV19	TRBJ2-1	TRBD2	CASSPTSGGAYNEQFF
TRBV7-9	TRBJ1-2	NA	CASSPQRFYGYTF
TRBV11-2	TRBJ1-4	TRBD1	CASSLGPTAGGEKLFF
TRBV27	TRBJ1-1	TRBD1	CASQAGGNTEAFF
TRBV12-3/TRBV12-4	TRBJ1-5	TRBD1	CASSLGDRESGQPQHF
TRBV5-1	TRBJ2-3	NA	CASSPARLSTDTQYF
TRBV2	TRBJ2-3	NA	CASIPRERRTDTQYF
TRBV9	TRBJ2-1	NA	CASSVAPSGLYHNEQFF
TRBV7-8	TRBJ2-2	NA	CASSLTERRTGELFF
TRBV5-6	TRBJ1-2	TRBD1	CASSSAGTGHYGYTF
TRBV2	TRBJ2-2	NA	CASNAGPYTGELFF
TRBV7-6	TRBJ1-2	NA	CASSPGLGGGGYTF
TRBV5-1	TRBJ1-5	TRBD1	CASSLKGQGAQPQHF
TRBV3-1	TRBJ2-1	NA	CASSQEGSYNEQFF
TRBV10-2	TRBJ1-1	NA	CASSETGPTEAFF
TRBV7-2	TRBJ2-3	NA	CASSSPDARWYF
TRBV3-1	TRBJ2-5	TRBD2	CASSPSSGGAETQYF
TRBV2	TRBJ1-2	NA	CASSLDGDVGYTF
TRBV6-6	TRBJ2-5	NA	CASDYEGETQYF
TRBV5-8	TRBJ1-1	NA	CASSLDASTANTEAFF
TRBV27	TRBJ1-1	NA	CASSSPREAFF
TRBV20-1	TRBJ1-2	NA	CSPRPSTF
TRBV27	TRBJ2-3	NA	CASSLMDTQYF
TRBV15	TRBJ2-3	TRBD2	CATSSLSGGSDTQYF
TRBV27	TRBJ1-6	NA	CASTTGNSPLHF
TRBV29-1	TRBJ2-1	NA	CSARGSDEQFF
TRBV12-5	TRBJ2-3	TRBD1	CASGLMTGGLQYF
TRBV7-9	TRBJ2-3	TRBD1	CASSSRQGERDTQYF